These T cell receptor beta chains were read from a single sample in a study of spatial heterogeneity in lung cancer. One entry per CDR3 protein results from TCRdb running MiXCR on the 5' RACE reads. Of some 96,000 distinct CDR3 sequences listed, approximately 4.4% are singletons. The source was lung tumor tissue, collected at surgery. The source of these receptors is a male donor with early-stage non-small cell lung cancer. Each CDR3 is given with its conserved first and last residue.

TRBJ2-5,TRBV3-1,CASSLRRDGETQYF
TRBJ2-7,TRBV6-6,CASTRQETYEQYF
TRBJ2-3,TRBV20-1,CSAANAGLAGPTDTQYF
TRBJ1-3,TRBV6-1,CASRRFLSAPGNTIYF
TRBJ2-7,TRBV6-6,CASSITLAGVGEQYF
TRBJ2-1,TRBV3-1,CASSQETPRLALYNEQFF
TRBJ2-1,TRBV20-1,CSARDRRGSYNEQFF
TRBJ1-1,TRBV28,CASSLNLNTEAFF
TRBJ2-3,TRBV10-3,CAISESGGTSTDTQYF
TRBJ2-1,TRBV10-2,CASTPRGRGEQFF
TRBJ2-3,TRBV28,CASSLYLAGGPRGQYF
TRBJ2-7,TRBV20-1,CSASMTTYEQYF
TRBJ1-5,TRBV28,CASELGRNQPQHF
TRBJ2-1,TRBV7-9,CASTYPMNREQFF
TRBJ2-3,TRBV5-1,CASSHQVRAPTDTQYF
TRBJ2-5,TRBV6-5,CASSSGEWGTQYF
TRBJ2-7,TRBV7-9,CASTRAGVHYEQYF
TRBJ2-7,TRBV2,CAAGPKGAYSYEQYF
TRBJ2-7,TRBV20-1,CSATPSAEGSEQYF
TRBJ2-7,TRBV28,CASSLRGSPYEQYF
TRBJ2-3,TRBV20-1,CSARQGLGADTQYF
TRBJ2-3,TRBV29-1,CSVVVRGLSYTDTQYF
TRBJ2-1,TRBV4-1,CASSQGDNEQFF
TRBJ2-1,TRBV4-1,CASSQDGPYEQFF
TRBJ1-1,TRBV6-5,CASKGTGEDTEAFF
TRBJ1-2,TRBV28,CASSGNRGGYGYTF
TRBJ2-2,TRBV5-1,CASSFGTSNTGELFF
TRBJ2-1,TRBV29-1,CSVERGAEQFF
TRBJ2-1,TRBV6-2/TRBV6-3,CASSYTGFNEQFF
TRBJ2-2,TRBV30,CAWNQGGELFF